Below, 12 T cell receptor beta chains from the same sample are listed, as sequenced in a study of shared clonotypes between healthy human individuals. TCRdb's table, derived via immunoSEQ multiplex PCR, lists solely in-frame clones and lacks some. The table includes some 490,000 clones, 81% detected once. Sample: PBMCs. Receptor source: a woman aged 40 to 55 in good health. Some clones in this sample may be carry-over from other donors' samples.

CDR3: CASSLATSSDTQYF. CDR3 nucleotides: TGCGCCAGCAGCTTGGCGACTTCTTCCGATACGCAGTATTTT. The chain employs TRBV5-1 and TRBJ2-3; D remains unclear. This CDR3 comprises 14 residues. Trimming cost V 0 bases and J 6 bases, with 11 bases left between them. Germline V CDR1 and CDR2: SGHRS, YFSETQ.

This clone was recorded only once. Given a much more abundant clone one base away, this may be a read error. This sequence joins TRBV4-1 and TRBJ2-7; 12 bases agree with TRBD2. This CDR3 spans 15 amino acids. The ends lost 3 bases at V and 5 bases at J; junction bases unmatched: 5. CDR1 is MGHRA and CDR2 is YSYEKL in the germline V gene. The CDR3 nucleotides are TGCGCCAGCAGCCACCTGACTAGCGGGAGTGACGAGCAGTACTTC. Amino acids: CASSHLTSGSDEQYF.

The CDR3 loop reads CASSHWTGYGTEAFF. Written as DNA, the CDR3 is TGTGCCAGCAGCCACTGGACAGGGTATGGGACTGAAGCTTTCTTT. The V call is TRBV7-2, the J call TRBJ1-1, with 8 bases that match TRBD1. With 5 bases clipped from V and 5 bases from J, the junction kept 10 bases outside the gene matches. Germline V gene lookup returns CDR1 SGHTA and CDR2 FQGNSA. This CDR3 has 15 residues.

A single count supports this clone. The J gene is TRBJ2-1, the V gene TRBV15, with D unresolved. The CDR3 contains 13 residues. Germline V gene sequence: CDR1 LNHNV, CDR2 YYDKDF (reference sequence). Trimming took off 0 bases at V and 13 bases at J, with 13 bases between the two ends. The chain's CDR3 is CATSRDRRPNQFF. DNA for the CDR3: TGTGCCACCAGCAGAGATCGACGCCCTAATCAGTTCTTC.

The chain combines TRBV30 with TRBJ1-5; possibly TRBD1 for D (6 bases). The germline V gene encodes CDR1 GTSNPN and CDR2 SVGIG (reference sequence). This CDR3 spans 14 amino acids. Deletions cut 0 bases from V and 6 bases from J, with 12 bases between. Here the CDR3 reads CAWSVRGGGQPQHF. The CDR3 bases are TGTGCCTGGAGTGTAAGAGGGGGGGGTCAGCCCCAGCATTTT.

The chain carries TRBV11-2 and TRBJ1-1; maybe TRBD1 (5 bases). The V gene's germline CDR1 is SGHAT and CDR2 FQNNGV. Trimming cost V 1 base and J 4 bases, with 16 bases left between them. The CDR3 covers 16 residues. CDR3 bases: TGTGCCAGCAGCTTAGGTAGAGGGCAGGGCGCCACTGAAGCTTTCTTT. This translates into CASSLGRGQGATEAFF.

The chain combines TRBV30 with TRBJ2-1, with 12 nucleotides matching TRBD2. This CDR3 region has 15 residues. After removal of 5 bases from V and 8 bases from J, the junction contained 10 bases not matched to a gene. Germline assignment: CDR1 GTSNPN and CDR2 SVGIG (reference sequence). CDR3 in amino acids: CAWGRTSGRSYEQFF. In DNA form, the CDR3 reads TGTGCCTGGGGGCGTACTAGCGGGAGGAGTTATGAGCAGTTCTTC.

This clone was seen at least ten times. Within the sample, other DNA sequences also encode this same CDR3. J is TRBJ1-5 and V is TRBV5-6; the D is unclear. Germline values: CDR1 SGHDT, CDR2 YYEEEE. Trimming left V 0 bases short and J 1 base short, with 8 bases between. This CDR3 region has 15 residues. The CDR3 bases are TGTGCCAGCAGCTTGGCCGCGGGGAGCAATCAGCCCCAGCATTTT. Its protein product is CASSLAAGSNQPQHF.

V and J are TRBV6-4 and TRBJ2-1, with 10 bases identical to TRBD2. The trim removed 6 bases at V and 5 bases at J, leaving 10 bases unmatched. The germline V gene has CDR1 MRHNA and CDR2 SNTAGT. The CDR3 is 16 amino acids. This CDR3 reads CASSPLLAGVHNEQFF. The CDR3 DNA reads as TGTGCCAGCAGCCCACTTCTAGCGGGAGTTCACAATGAGCAGTTCTTC.

The CDR3 DNA is TGTGCCAGCAGTTTACTAAACACAGATACGCAGTATTTT. This sequence encodes CASSLLNTDTQYF. The chain is built from TRBV27 and TRBJ2-3; unclear D gene. Germline CDR1 is MNHEY and CDR2 is SMNVEV (reference sequence). This CDR3 has 13 residues. The V gene lost 2 bases and the J gene lost 2 bases, with 5 bases spanning the gap.

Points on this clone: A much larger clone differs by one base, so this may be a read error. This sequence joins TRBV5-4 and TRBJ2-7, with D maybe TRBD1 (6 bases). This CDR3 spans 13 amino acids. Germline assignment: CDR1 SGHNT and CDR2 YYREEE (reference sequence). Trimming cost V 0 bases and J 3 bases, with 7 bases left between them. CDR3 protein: CASSLEGVYEQYF. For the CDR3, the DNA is TGTGCCAGCAGCTTGGAGGGGGTCTACGAGCAGTACTTC. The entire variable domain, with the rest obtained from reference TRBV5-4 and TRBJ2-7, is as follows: ETGVTQSPTHLIKTRGQQVTLRCSSQSGHNTVSWYQQALGQGPQFIFQYYREEENGRGNFPPRFSGLQFPNYSSELNVNALELDDSALYLCASSLEGVYEQYFGPGTRLTVT.

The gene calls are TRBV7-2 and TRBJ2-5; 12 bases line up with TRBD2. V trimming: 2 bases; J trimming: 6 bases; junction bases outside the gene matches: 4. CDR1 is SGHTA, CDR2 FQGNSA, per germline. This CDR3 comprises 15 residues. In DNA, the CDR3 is TGTGCCAGCAGCTTACAGACTAGCGGGAGCAAGACCCAGTACTTC. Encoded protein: CASSLQTSGSKTQYF.